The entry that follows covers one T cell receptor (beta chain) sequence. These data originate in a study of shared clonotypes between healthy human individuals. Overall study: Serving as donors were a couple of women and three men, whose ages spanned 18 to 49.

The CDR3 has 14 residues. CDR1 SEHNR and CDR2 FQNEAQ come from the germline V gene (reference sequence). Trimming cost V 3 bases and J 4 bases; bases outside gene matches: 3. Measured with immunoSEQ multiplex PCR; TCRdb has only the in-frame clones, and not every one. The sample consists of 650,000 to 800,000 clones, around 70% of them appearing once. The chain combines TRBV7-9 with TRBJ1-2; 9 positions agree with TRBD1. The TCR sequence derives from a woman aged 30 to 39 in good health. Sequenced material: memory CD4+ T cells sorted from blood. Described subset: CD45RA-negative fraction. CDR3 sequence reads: CASSFPTGGYGYTF. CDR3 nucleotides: TGTGCCAGCAGCTTCCCGACAGGGGGCTATGGCTACACCTTC.